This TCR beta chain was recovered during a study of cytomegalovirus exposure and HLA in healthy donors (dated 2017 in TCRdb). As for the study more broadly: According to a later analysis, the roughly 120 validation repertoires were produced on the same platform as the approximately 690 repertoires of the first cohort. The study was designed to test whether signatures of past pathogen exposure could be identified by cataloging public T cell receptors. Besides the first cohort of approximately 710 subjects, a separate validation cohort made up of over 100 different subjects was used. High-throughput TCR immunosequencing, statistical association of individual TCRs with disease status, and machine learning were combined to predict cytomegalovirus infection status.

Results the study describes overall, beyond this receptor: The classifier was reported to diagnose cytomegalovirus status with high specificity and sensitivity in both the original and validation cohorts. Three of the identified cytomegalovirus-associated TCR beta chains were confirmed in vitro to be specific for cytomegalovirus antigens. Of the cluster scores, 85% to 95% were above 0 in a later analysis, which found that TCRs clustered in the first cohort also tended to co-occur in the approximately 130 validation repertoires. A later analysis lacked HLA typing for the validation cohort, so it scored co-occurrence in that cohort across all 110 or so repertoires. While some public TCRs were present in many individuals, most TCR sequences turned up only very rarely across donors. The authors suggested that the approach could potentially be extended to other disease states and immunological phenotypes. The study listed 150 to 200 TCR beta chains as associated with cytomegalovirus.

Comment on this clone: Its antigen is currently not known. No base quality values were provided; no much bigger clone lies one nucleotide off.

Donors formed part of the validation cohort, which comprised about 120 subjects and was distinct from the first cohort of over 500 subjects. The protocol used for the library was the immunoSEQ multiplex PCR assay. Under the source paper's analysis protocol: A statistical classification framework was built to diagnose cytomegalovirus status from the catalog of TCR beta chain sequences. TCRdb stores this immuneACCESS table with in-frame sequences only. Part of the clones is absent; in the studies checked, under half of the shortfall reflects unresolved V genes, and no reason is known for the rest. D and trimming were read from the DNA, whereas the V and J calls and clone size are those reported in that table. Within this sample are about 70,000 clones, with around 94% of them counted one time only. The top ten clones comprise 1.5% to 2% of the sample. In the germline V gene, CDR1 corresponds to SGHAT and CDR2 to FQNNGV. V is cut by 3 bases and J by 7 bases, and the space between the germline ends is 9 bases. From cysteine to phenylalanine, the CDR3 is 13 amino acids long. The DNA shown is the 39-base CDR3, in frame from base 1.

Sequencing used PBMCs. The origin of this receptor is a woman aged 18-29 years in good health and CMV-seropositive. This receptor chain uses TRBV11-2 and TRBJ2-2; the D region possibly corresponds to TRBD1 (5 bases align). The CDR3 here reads CASSFLGVGELFF. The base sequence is TGTGCCAGCAGCTTTCTAGGGGTCGGGGAGCTGTTTTTT.